These 23 T cell receptor beta chains originate from one sample sequenced in a study of tumor and adjacent non-tumor tissue in lung cancer. TCRbeta libraries were built with three rounds of nested PCR, modified from ARM-PCR. TCRdb itself ran the multiplex PCR reads through MiXCR, one entry per CDR3 protein. Here the sample spans around 210,000 distinct CDR3 sequences, roughly 70% being singletons. RNA was extracted from bulk tissue without any cell sorting. Material for sequencing was lung tumor tissue. Receptors were obtained from a man aged 60 to 75 with non-small cell lung cancer.

The chain couples TRBV19 to TRBJ2-3; D gene uncertain. Germline CDR1 and CDR2: LNHDA and SQIVND (reference sequence). CDR3 size: 11 residues. V was trimmed by 6 bases and J by 3 bases, leaving 4 bases between them. The CDR3 protein is CASRVTDTQYF. CDR3 DNA sequence: TGTGCCAGTAGAGTGACAGATACGCAGTATTTT.

The V gene is TRBV6-2 or TRBV6-3, the J gene TRBJ1-5, with a weak D call TRBD1 (6 bases). The DNA end favors TRBJ2-3, so the J call may be wrong. In germline, CDR1 is MNHEY, CDR2 SVGEGT. This CDR3 spans 15 amino acids. CDR3 nucleotide sequence: TGTGCCAGCAGTAAACAACAGGGCGGCAGTCAGCCCCAGTATTTT. It translates to CASSKQQGGSQPQYF.

On this clonotype itself: This may stem from a read error, because a much larger clone lies one nucleotide away. V gene TRBV20-1 combines with J gene TRBJ2-7; no clear D gene. The CDR3 loop spans 13 amino acids. CDR1 is DFQATT and CDR2 is SNEGSKA in the germline V gene (reference sequence). CDR3 in DNA: TGCAATGCTGGGCCGCTGGATAGGAGCGAGCAGTACTTC. Residues: CNAGPLDRSEQYF.

CDR3 nucleotide sequence: TGTGCCAGCAGCTTCACCTCAGGCTCCTACATAGAGCAGTTCTTC. Its translation: CASSFTSGSYIEQFF. The rearrangement uses TRBV11-3 and TRBJ2-1; no clear D. This CDR3 region has 15 residues. V lost 3 bases and J lost 10, with 19 bases in between. From germline, CDR1 is SGHNT and CDR2 YENEEA.

The chain has TRBV11-2 and TRBJ1-3; no definite D call. From germline, CDR1 is SGHAT and CDR2 FQNNGV. The CDR3 spans 14 residues. CDR3 coding DNA: TGTTCCACCAGCTTAGATGTCTCTGGAAACACCATATATTTT. It codes for CSTSLDVSGNTIYF. Full variable domain (rest looked up from reference TRBV11-2 and TRBJ1-3): EAGVAQSPRYKIIEKRQSVAFWCNPISGHATLYWYQQILGQGPKLLIQFQNNGVVDDSQLPKDRFSAERLKGVDSTLKIQPAKLEDSAVYLCSTSLDVSGNTIYFGEGSWLTVV.

The chain joins TRBV11-1 to TRBJ2-1; D might be TRBD2 (5 bases). CDR3 size: 17 residues. V shed 2 bases and J shed 5 bases, with 19 bases lying between them. Per germline, CDR1 SGHAT and CDR2 FQDESV (reference sequence). CDR3 nucleotides: TGTGCCAGCAGCTTATCTCGGCTATCGAGCGGCAACAATGAGCAGTTCTTC. Amino acid sequence: CASSLSRLSSGNNEQFF.

Note on this clonotype: One end of the junction fails to match germline, which may point to a read error. The rearrangement uses TRBV20-1 and TRBJ1-6, with D possibly matching TRBD1 (5 bases). Per germline, CDR1 DFQATT and CDR2 SNEGSKA (reference sequence). This CDR3 comprises 15 residues. CDR3 residues: CSSRVPQGANSPLHF. The DNA of the CDR3 is TGCAGTTCTAGAGTCCCGCAAGGGGCGAATTCACCCCTCCACTTT.

In regard to this clonotype: The junction differs from germline at one of its ends, possibly a read error. V is TRBV4-3 and J is TRBJ2-3; TRBD1 aligns across 9 bases. The CDR3 is made up of 14 amino acids. Germline assignment: CDR1 LGHNA and CDR2 YSLEER. CDR3 nucleotide sequence: TGCGCTAGCAGCCGGACAGGGGGCACAGATACGCAGTATTTT. It is translated as CASSRTGGTDTQYF.

V gene TRBV6-6 combines with J gene TRBJ1-5, with 7 bases fitting TRBD1. CDR1 MNHNY and CDR2 SVGAGI come from the germline V gene (reference sequence). The trim removed 5 bases at V and 8 bases at J, leaving 9 bases unmatched. This CDR3 region has 14 residues. The chain's CDR3 is CASSTQGLVKPQHF. Written as DNA, the CDR3 is TGTGCCAGCAGTACACAGGGGTTGGTGAAGCCCCAGCATTTT.

The chain has TRBV11-3 and TRBJ2-2, with TRBD2 as a possible D gene (7 bases). The CDR3 sequence is 15 residues long. From germline, CDR1 is SGHNT and CDR2 YENEEA. Trimming took 7 bases from V and 4 from J, leaving 16 bases between them. DNA for the CDR3: TGTGCCAGCAACTCACGGGGGGCGGGCACCGGGGAGCTGTTTTTT. Its translation is CASNSRGAGTGELFF.

Points on this clonotype: One base away lies a much larger clone, so this may be a sequencing read error. The CDR3 ends on some other residue instead of the conserved phenylalanine or tryptophan, so this is likely a read error. The chain couples TRBV5-5 to TRBJ2-5, with TRBD2 matching 9 bases. CDR1 and CDR2 (germline): SGHKS, YYEKEE (reference sequence). CDR3 size: 16 residues. The V gene end was trimmed by 0 bases and the J gene end by 3 bases; junction bases not matched to a gene: 6. CDR3 DNA sequence: TGTGCCAGCAGCTTGGCCCCGGGACTAGCTAAAGAGACCCAGTACGTC. This codes for CASSLAPGLAKETQYV.

The gene calls are TRBV7-2 and TRBJ2-3, with D possibly matching TRBD2 (5 bases). V was shortened by 4 bases and J by 3 bases, with 14 bases between the two germline ends. Germline loops: CDR1 SGHTA, CDR2 FQGNSA. The CDR3 is 15 residues long. The CDR3 reads CASSSGLFVTDTQYF. The CDR3 nucleotides read TGTGCCAGCAGCTCTGGACTTTTTGTGACAGATACGCAGTATTTT.

The rearrangement joins TRBV12-3 or TRBV12-4 to TRBJ2-2, with a possible D match to TRBD2 (5 bases). The CDR3 is 13 residues long. V was shortened by 7 bases and J by 16 bases, with 22 bases between the two germline ends. The CDR3 reads CASTQLKAGEQFF. The CDR3 DNA reads as TGTGCCAGCACCCAACTCAAGGCCGGGGAACAGTTTTTT.

About this clonotype itself: The germline gene is not matched at one end of the junction; a read error may be the cause. The chain combines TRBV11-3 with TRBJ1-5; 7 positions agree with TRBD1. Germline CDR1 is SGHNT and CDR2 is YENEEA. The CDR3 consists of 15 residues. In nucleotides, the CDR3 is TGTGCCAGCAGTTTAGGCAGGGGGGACAATCAGCCCCAGAATTTT. Translated: CASSLGRGDNQPQNF.

The chain employs TRBV4-2 and TRBJ2-7; D ambiguous. The CDR3 spans 15 residues. Germline CDR1 and CDR2: LGHNA and YNFKEQ. The V end lost 10 bases, the J end lost 2 bases, and 21 bases lay between the germline ends. CDR3 nucleotide sequence: TGTGCCATCAGTCAATTCGCGGACGCAACCTACGAGCAGTACTTC. Encoded protein: CAISQFADATYEQYF.

Of note for this clonotype: This clone may be a read error of a much larger clone one base away. CDR3 DNA: TGCGCCAGCAGCCATCCTCTGACTAGCAGGGGTACGCAGTATTTT. Translating it yields CASSHPLTSRGTQYF. J is TRBJ2-3 and V is TRBV4-1; the D gene is possibly TRBD2 (7 bases). Germline CDR1 reads MGHRA; CDR2 reads YSYEKL. V gave up 3 bases and J gave up 8 bases, with 18 bases separating them. CDR3 length: 15 amino acids.

Regarding this clonotype: A much larger clone lies a single base off, so this may be a read error. The chain couples TRBV7-3 to TRBJ2-5; D unclear. The germline CDR1 and CDR2 sequences are SGHTA and FQGTGA. Trimming took 7 bases from V and 4 from J, leaving 19 bases between them. CDR3 length: 15 residues. The CDR3 DNA is TGTGCCAGCAACCTCAACCCCGGTCAGCGAGAGACCCAGTACTTC. This encodes CASNLNPGQRETQYF.

The table lists this clonotype with many counts. This rearrangement joins TRBV20-1 to TRBJ2-1; the D is unclear. Trimming removed 6 bases at V and 0 bases at J, with 18 bases between. Germline-derived CDR1 and CDR2 are DFQATT and SNEGSKA (reference sequence). The CDR3 has 16 amino acids. The DNA for the CDR3 is TGCAGTGCCCCGAAGATCGGAGTTCGCTCCTACAATGAGCAGTTCTTC. It specifies CSAPKIGVRSYNEQFF.

As to this clonotype: Relative to the germline gene, one junction end is altered; a read error may explain this. This chain joins TRBV11-2 and TRBJ2-3; tentative D call: TRBD2 (5 bases). The germline gives CDR1 SGHAT, CDR2 FQNNGV. The CDR3 spans 15 residues. The CDR3 reads CTSRSTTTPTDTQYF. DNA of the CDR3: TGTACCAGCAGATCGACGACTACCCCCACAGATACGCAGTATTTT.

Of note for this clonotype: One end of the junction varies from germline; a read error may be responsible. This chain links TRBV20-1 with TRBJ2-1; D might be TRBD1 (7 bases). The CDR3 totals 14 residues. In germline, CDR1 is DFQATT, CDR2 SNEGSKA (reference sequence). The CDR3 spells CSAQQGGSYNEQCF. Here the CDR3 DNA reads TGCAGTGCTCAGCAGGGGGGTTCCTACAATGAGCAGTGCTTC.

This clonotype showed up just once. Sequence at one end of the junction differs from germline and may be a read error. V gene TRBV6-6 combines with J gene TRBJ2-2; no reliable D call. The germline V gene has CDR1 MNHNY and CDR2 SVGAGI (reference sequence). The CDR3 covers 15 residues. CDR3 DNA: TGTGCCAGCAGAGGGATTAGCCGGAACACCAGGGAGCTGTTTTTT. It specifies CASRGISRNTRELFF.

The V call is TRBV6-5, the J call TRBJ2-2; D is possibly TRBD1 (5 bases). Germline V lookup: CDR1 MNHEY, CDR2 SVGAGI. CDR3 length: 15 amino acids. V dropped 2 bases and J dropped 4 bases, with 11 bases sitting between them. The CDR3 DNA sequence: TGTGCCAGCAGTTACAGGGGTCAGACCACCGGGGAGCTGTTTTTT. Translated: CASSYRGQTTGELFF.

As to this clonotype: This CDR3 fails to terminate in the conserved phenylalanine or tryptophan, so it likely reflects a read error. V and J are TRBV11-3 and TRBJ1-4; no reliable D call. Germline V gives CDR1 SGHNT, CDR2 YENEEA. The CDR3 runs to 13 residues. CDR3 loop: CASSSTDNEKLFC. The DNA for the CDR3 is TGTGCCAGTAGCTCGACCGATAATGAAAAACTGTTTTGT.